This T cell receptor (beta chain) was profiled in a study of blood T cells in healthy people across ages. Study results and caveats: The unknown donor CMV status may have confounded expanded clonotype changes. Naive CD4+ cell counts and diversity both ran higher in long-lived than in aged donors. Age brought a roughly linear fall in TCR beta diversity measured per million T cells. Estimates of total diversity, which came from one million sequenced T cells, were considered to be underestimates.

Trimming removed 6 bases from V and 0 bases from J, with 11 bases in between. Germline V gene lookup returns CDR1 MNHNY and CDR2 SVGAGI (reference sequence). This CDR3 has 14 residues. Together with a sample-barcoded 5' primer, a J-beta primer mix was included in a second PCR lasting roughly 6 to 12 cycles. TCRdb used MiXCR to reprocess the 5' RACE reads, holding one entry per CDR3 protein. The sample has some 800,000 distinct CDR3 sequences; around 42% are singletons. This clonotype was detected a few times. Antigen unknown. The TCR sequence derives from a man aged 55 to 70 in good health. The V gene is TRBV6-6, the J gene TRBJ1-2; weak D call: TRBD1 (5 bases). Material: blood. CDR3 in amino acids: CASRQDSPNYGYTF. The CDR3 nucleotides are TGTGCCAGCAGGCAAGACAGTCCTAACTATGGCTACACCTTC.